Listed here are 27 T cell receptor beta chains from one sample, sequenced in a study of T cell repertoires in aging, cancer and after chemotherapy. TRB rearrangements spanning V, D and J were amplified using mixed TRB-A/B primers. TCRdb independently ran MiXCR on the multiplex PCR reads; one entry per CDR3 protein. The sample lists under 2,500 distinct CDR3 sequences, approximately 51% occurring once. TCR beta rearrangements were amplified from peripheral blood genomic DNA. The specimen was blood. The origin of the receptors is a human donor with a blood cancer.

This clonotype was counted a single time. The junction and the germline gene differ at one end; a read error may be behind it. This chain joins TRBV12-3 or TRBV12-4 and TRBJ2-5; D possibly corresponds to TRBD2 (5 bases). The CDR3 consists of 15 residues. This CDR3 is CASSSRTSPGDTQYF. For the CDR3, the DNA is TGTGCCAGCAGTTCAAGGACTTCCCCCGGAGATACGCAGTACTTT.

The chain employs TRBV12-3 or TRBV12-4 and TRBJ1-3; 7 bases line up with TRBD1. The V and J ends lost 4 bases and 3 bases, in that order; junction bases with no gene match: 3. The CDR3 consists of 14 residues. The CDR3, as DNA: TGTGCCAGCAGTTCTCAGGGGGGTGGAAACACCATATATTTT. Translation: CASSSQGGGNTIYF.

This chain joins TRBV10-3 and TRBJ1-5, with D possibly TRBD1 on 5 matching bases. The CDR3 is made up of 15 amino acids. V was trimmed by 0 bases and J by 4 bases, leaving 10 bases between them. Germline-derived CDR1 and CDR2 are ENHRY and SYGVKD. This CDR3 reads CAISESGGANQPQHF. The DNA of the CDR3 is TGTGCCATCAGTGAGTCGGGAGGGGCAAATCAGCCCCAGCATTTT.

This clonotype was detected a few times. The chain couples TRBV10-1 to TRBJ1-2; 9 bases are shared with TRBD1. CDR1 WNHNN and CDR2 SYGVQD come from the germline V gene (reference sequence). The CDR3 totals 15 residues. V lost 11 bases and J lost 4; bases outside the gene matches: 14. The CDR3 DNA sequence: TGCGCCGTCCCGGGACAGGGAACATCTAGCTATGGCTACACCTTC. Encoded protein: CAVPGQGTSSYGYTF.

The rearrangement links TRBV12-3 or TRBV12-4 to TRBJ1-2; 7 nucleotides align to TRBD1. V shed 5 bases and J 9 bases; nucleotides not matched to a gene: 12. This CDR3 contains 14 residues. The CDR3 nucleotides read TGTGCCAGCAGTCCCCCGGGACAGCCTGACAGCTACACCTTC. It specifies CASSPPGQPDSYTF.

This chain connects TRBV7-4 to TRBJ2-7, with D uncertain. CDR3 size: 13 residues. Trimming shortened V by 5 bases and J by 5 bases, and 13 bases separated the two germline ends. Per germline, CDR1 SGHVT and CDR2 SQSDAQ. The CDR3 DNA reads TGTGCCAGCAGCCCCCGGGCCCTTGACGAGCAGTACTTC. Protein product: CASSPRALDEQYF.

This chain connects TRBV7-3 to TRBJ2-3; 7 nucleotides line up with TRBD2. This CDR3 is 17 amino acids long. V shed 5 bases, J shed 2 bases, and the junction held 13 bases outside the gene matches. Germline-derived CDR1 and CDR2 are SGHTA and FQGTGA. CDR3 sequence: CASSQEARGRNTDTQYF. CDR3 nucleotide sequence: TGTGCCAGCAGCCAGGAGGCGCGGGGGAGGAACACAGATACGCAGTATTTT.

This chain uses TRBV6-6 with TRBJ2-5; the match to TRBD1 covers 8 bases. The CDR3 consists of 14 residues. With V trimmed by 7 bases and J by 5 bases, 9 bases remained unmatched. Germline CDR1 MNHNY, CDR2 SVGAGI (reference sequence). The CDR3 nucleotides are TGTGCCAGCACCACAGGGGGGCGCGAGGAGACCCAGTACTTC. Translation: CASTTGGREETQYF.

The chain carries TRBV11-3 and TRBJ2-1; 7 bases are shared with TRBD2. This CDR3 spans 15 amino acids. J lost 8 bases, V lost 4 bases, and 11 bases had no gene match. Germline loops: CDR1 SGHNT, CDR2 YENEEA. The DNA of the CDR3 is TGTGCCAGCAGCTCCCACGTGGCGGGGGTAGATGAGCAGTTCTTC. This encodes CASSSHVAGVDEQFF.

The chain recombines TRBV19 with TRBJ2-5; D ambiguous. Germline V lookup: CDR1 LNHDA, CDR2 SQIVND (reference sequence). With 0 bases removed from V and 5 bases from J, the gap between germline ends came to 10 bases. This CDR3 region has 14 residues. CDR3 coding DNA: TGTGCCAGTAGTATAGATCTGGATTGGGAGACCCAGTACTTC. This encodes CASSIDLDWETQYF.

The chain links TRBV6-5 to TRBJ2-1; weak D call: TRBD1 (6 bases). This CDR3 has 13 amino acids. Germline V lookup: CDR1 MNHEY, CDR2 SVGAGI. V lost 10 bases to trimming and J lost 7 bases, with 17 bases between them. CDR3 loop: CATRGLTWNEQFF. DNA for the CDR3: TGTGCCACCAGGGGCCTAACATGGAATGAGCAGTTCTTC.

The chain combines TRBV12-3 or TRBV12-4 with TRBJ2-3, with D possibly matching TRBD1 (5 bases). With the DNA end fitting TRBJ2-7 better, the J assignment may be wrong. This CDR3 comprises 13 residues. This chain's CDR3 is CASSLKGTGEQYF. The CDR3, as DNA: TGTGCCAGCAGTTTAAAAGGTACAGGAGAGCAGTACTTC.

The rearrangement joins TRBV6-1 to TRBJ1-5; tentative D call: TRBD1 (5 bases). Germline loops: CDR1 MNHNS, CDR2 SASEGT. V was shortened by 0 bases and J by 0 bases, with 9 bases between the two germline ends. The CDR3 runs 16 residues. The CDR3 DNA sequence: TGTGCCAGCAGTGAAGCAGGGGTGATTAGCAATCAGCCCCAGCATTTT. The encoded protein is CASSEAGVISNQPQHF.

This clonotype was detected once. V is TRBV13 and J is TRBJ1-2, with 9 bases identical to TRBD1. Trimming at V came to 5 bases and at J to 5 bases, leaving 9 bases not matched to a gene. CDR3 length equals 15 residues. Looked up from germline, CDR1 is PRHDT and CDR2 is FYEKMQ (reference sequence). CDR3 protein: CASSLLGTGPYGYTF. Written as DNA, the CDR3 is TGTGCCAGCAGCCTGCTCGGGACAGGGCCTTATGGCTACACCTTC.

The chain couples TRBV5-6 to TRBJ2-3, with D possibly called TRBD1 or TRBD2 (5 bases each). Trimming cost V 2 bases and J 14 bases, with 18 bases left between them. The CDR3 runs to 13 residues. Germline CDR1 reads SGHDT; CDR2 reads YYEEEE. The CDR3 DNA is TGTGCCAGCAGCTTATCCGGGACCATGCCCGGGTATTTT. Translation gives CASSLSGTMPGYF.

V and J are TRBV7-6 and TRBJ1-1; the match to TRBD1 covers 9 bases. After removal of 6 bases from V and 6 bases from J, the junction contained 5 bases not matched to a gene. The CDR3 runs 13 residues. Germline CDR1 SGHVS, CDR2 FNYEAQ. The CDR3 spells CASSYGTGSEAFF. The CDR3 DNA sequence: TGTGCCAGCAGTTACGGGACAGGGTCTGAAGCTTTCTTT.

The V call is TRBV12-3 or TRBV12-4, the J call TRBJ2-7, with 7 bases lining up with TRBD1. Trimming cost V 3 bases and J 6 bases; bases outside gene matches: 5. The CDR3 contains 13 residues. The CDR3 region has the DNA TGTGCCAGCAGTTTGGGGACAGCGGCCGAGCAGTACTTC. This sequence encodes CASSLGTAAEQYF.

This clonotype showed up just a few times. The chain has TRBV5-6 and TRBJ2-3; 10 nucleotides line up with TRBD1. Germline-derived CDR1 and CDR2 are SGHDT and YYEEEE. CDR3 size: 17 residues. V shed 4 bases and J 4 bases; nucleotides not matched to a gene: 12. The CDR3 DNA sequence: TGTGCCAGCAGCCCCTGGGGTTTGGGGACAGGGGCAGATACGCAGTATTTT. Its translation: CASSPWGLGTGADTQYF.

Only a few counts were recorded for this clonotype. V gene TRBV19 combines with J gene TRBJ2-7; TRBD1 is a possible D gene (6 bases). CDR3 length: 14 amino acids. Germline V CDR1 and CDR2: LNHDA, SQIVND (reference sequence). Trimming removed 2 bases from V and 2 bases from J, with 10 bases in between. The CDR3 DNA reads TGTGCCAGTAGTATACGGGACACAACCTACGAGCAGTACTTC. Protein: CASSIRDTTYEQYF.

The gene calls are TRBV30 and TRBJ1-1; D remains ambiguous. The length of the CDR3 is 14 residues. V was pared by 2 bases and J by 5 bases, with 15 bases between. The germline V gene encodes CDR1 GTSNPN and CDR2 SVGIG (reference sequence). The CDR3 here is CAWSFKGERTEAFF. CDR3 DNA sequence: TGTGCCTGGAGTTTCAAGGGTGAGAGGACTGAAGCTTTCTTT.

V gene TRBV6-1 combines with J gene TRBJ1-2; D unresolved. The CDR3 spans 15 residues. The V end lost 5 bases, the J end lost 2 bases, and 15 bases lay between the germline ends. The germline V gene encodes CDR1 MNHNS and CDR2 SASEGT. The chain's CDR3 is CASSYLRSRNYGYTF. The CDR3 nucleotides read TGTGCCAGCAGTTATCTCAGGTCAAGAAACTATGGCTACACCTTC.

This clonotype is large in the sample. The CDR3 is CASSRDIPGANVLTF. The CDR3, as DNA: TGTGCCAGCAGCCGAGACATACCTGGGGCCAACGTCCTGACTTTC. The V and J genes are TRBV6-5 and TRBJ2-6; D is unresolved. The CDR3 is 15 amino acids. V was cut by 6 bases and J by 2 bases, with 11 bases left in between. Germline lookup yields CDR1 MNHEY and CDR2 SVGAGI.

V gene TRBV5-6 combines with J gene TRBJ2-2, with 8 bases identical to TRBD1. The germline V gene encodes CDR1 SGHDT and CDR2 YYEEEE. CDR3 size: 15 residues. The V segment lost 3 bases and the J segment 7 bases; nucleotides outside the gene matches: 8. The CDR3: CASSYGQGEIGELFF. In nucleotides, the CDR3 is TGTGCCAGCAGCTATGGACAGGGAGAAATCGGGGAGCTGTTTTTT.

The chain combines TRBV30 with TRBJ2-5; D tentatively fits TRBD1 or TRBD2 (8 bases each). Per germline, CDR1 GTSNPN and CDR2 SVGIG (reference sequence). The V and J ends lost 3 bases and 9 bases respectively, with 26 bases between them. The CDR3 has 16 residues. CDR3 sequence: CAWSGGGTTGVEAQYF. For the CDR3, the DNA is TGTGCCTGGAGCGGGGGGGGGACGACAGGGGTTGAGGCCCAGTACTTC.

The genes are TRBV5-6 and TRBJ1-2; D is uncertain. In germline, CDR1 is SGHDT, CDR2 YYEEEE. The length of the CDR3 is 13 residues. Deletions cut 4 bases from V and 6 bases from J, with 13 bases between. In DNA form, the CDR3 reads TGTGCCAGCAGCCCCCAGTTGGGGAATGGCTACACCTTC. As protein: CASSPQLGNGYTF. Variable domain in full (rest from reference TRBV5-6 and TRBJ1-2): DAGVTQSPTHLIKTRGQQVTLRCSPKSGHDTVSWYQQALGQGPQFIFQYYEEEERQRGNFPDRFSGHQFPNYSSELNVNALLLGDSALYLCASSPQLGNGYTFGSGTRLTVV.

The rearrangement uses TRBV7-2 and TRBJ2-5; D not certain. The CDR3 is made up of 14 amino acids. Looked up from germline, CDR1 is SGHTA and CDR2 is FQGNSA. The germline V and J ends were trimmed by 6 bases and 5 bases, with 16 bases remaining between them. In DNA, the CDR3 is TGTGCCAGCAGTCCGACTGATACCGGGGAGACCCAGTACTTC. Encoded protein: CASSPTDTGETQYF. Drawing the rest from reference TRBV7-2 and TRBJ2-5, the complete variable domain is GAGVSQSPSNKVTEKGKDVELRCDPISGHTALYWYRQSLGQGLEFLIYFQGNSAPDKSGLPSDRFSAERTGGSVSTLTIQRTQQEDSAVYLCASSPTDTGETQYFGPGTRLLVL.

This clonotype is termed large. The rearrangement links TRBV29-1 to TRBJ2-1, with a tentative D call TRBD2 (7 bases). V was pared by 7 bases and J by 9 bases, with 16 bases between. The CDR3 runs to 12 residues. Germline CDR1 reads SQVTM; CDR2 reads ANQGSEA. CDR3 protein: CSGGGLLSEQFF. The CDR3 nucleotides read TGCAGCGGGGGGGGCCTTTTAAGTGAGCAGTTCTTC.